The T cell receptor (beta chain) described here comes from a study of T cells in Graves' hyperthyroidism and ophthalmopathy. This clonotype was counted between two and nine times. It was RNA transcripts that yielded the amplified TCR beta CDR3 regions. A first-round RT-PCR of the TCR CDR3 used the HTBI primer set. In TCRdb, the multiplex PCR reads were re-called with MiXCR into one record per CDR3 protein. The sample lists about 110,000 distinct CDR3 sequences, roughly 15% occurring once. In germline, CDR1 is LNHDA, CDR2 SQIVND (reference sequence). The CDR3 is made up of 13 amino acids. J gave up 6 bases and V 5 bases, and 1 base lay outside the gene matches.

The source is a woman between 50 and 59 years old with Graves' hyperthyroidism. The sequencing input was blood. V and J are TRBV19 and TRBJ1-5, with 10 positions matching TRBD1. CDR3 nucleotides: TGTGCCAGTAGTGGGACAGGGGCTCAGCCCCAGCATTTT. It codes for CASSGTGAQPQHF.